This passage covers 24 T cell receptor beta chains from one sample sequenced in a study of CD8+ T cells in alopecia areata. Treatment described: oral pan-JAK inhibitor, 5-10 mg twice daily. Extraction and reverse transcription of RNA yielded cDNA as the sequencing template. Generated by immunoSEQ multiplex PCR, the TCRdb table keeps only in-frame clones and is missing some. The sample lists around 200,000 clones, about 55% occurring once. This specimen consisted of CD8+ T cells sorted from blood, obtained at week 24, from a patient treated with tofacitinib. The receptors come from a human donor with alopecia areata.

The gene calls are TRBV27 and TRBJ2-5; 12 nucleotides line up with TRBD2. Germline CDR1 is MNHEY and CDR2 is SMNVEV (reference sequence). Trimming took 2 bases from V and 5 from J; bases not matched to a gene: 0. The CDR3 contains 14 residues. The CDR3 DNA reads TGTGCCAGCAGTTTAACTAGCGGGGGGGAGACCCAGTACTTC. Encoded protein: CASSLTSGGETQYF.

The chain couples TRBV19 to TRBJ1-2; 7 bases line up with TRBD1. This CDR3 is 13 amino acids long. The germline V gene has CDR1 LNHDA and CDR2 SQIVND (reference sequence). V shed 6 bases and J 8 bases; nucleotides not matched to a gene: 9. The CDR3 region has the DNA TGTGCCAGTAGCCTACTCGGGACAGAAGGCTACACCTTC. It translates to CASSLLGTEGYTF.

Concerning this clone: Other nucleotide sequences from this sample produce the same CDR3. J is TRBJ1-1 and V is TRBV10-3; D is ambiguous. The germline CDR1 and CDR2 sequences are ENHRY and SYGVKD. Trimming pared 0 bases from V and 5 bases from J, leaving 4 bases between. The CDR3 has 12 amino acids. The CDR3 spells CAISESGTEAFF. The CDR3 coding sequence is TGTGCCATCAGTGAGTCGGGAACTGAAGCTTTCTTT.

CDR3 in DNA: TGTGCCATCAAGGAGAGGGGTGAGAACACTGAAGCTTTCTTT. The encoded protein is CAIKERGENTEAFF. The J gene is TRBJ1-1, the V gene TRBV10-3; tentative D call: TRBD1 (5 bases). The CDR3 is made up of 14 amino acids. The germline V and J ends were trimmed by 7 bases and 1 base, with 13 bases remaining between them. Germline V lookup: CDR1 ENHRY, CDR2 SYGVKD.

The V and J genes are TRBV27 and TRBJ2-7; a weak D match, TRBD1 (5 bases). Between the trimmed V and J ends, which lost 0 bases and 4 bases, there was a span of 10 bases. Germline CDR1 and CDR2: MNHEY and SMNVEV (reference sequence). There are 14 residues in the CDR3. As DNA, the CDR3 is TGTGCCAGCAGTTTATCAGGGGCCCGATACGAGCAGTACTTC. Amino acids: CASSLSGARYEQYF.

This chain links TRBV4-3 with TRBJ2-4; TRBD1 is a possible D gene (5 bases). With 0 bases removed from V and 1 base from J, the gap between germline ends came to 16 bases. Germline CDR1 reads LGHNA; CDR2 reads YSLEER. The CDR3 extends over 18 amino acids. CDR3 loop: CASSQEAPTVLAKNIQYF. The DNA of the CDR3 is TGCGCCAGCAGCCAAGAGGCCCCGACAGTTTTGGCCAAAAACATTCAGTACTTC.

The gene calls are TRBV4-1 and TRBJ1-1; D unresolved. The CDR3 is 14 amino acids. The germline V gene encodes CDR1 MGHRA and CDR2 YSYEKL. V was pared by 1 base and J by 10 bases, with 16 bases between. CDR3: CASSQVGSFLGAFF. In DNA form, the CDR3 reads TGCGCCAGCAGCCAAGTAGGGTCGTTCCTCGGAGCTTTCTTT.

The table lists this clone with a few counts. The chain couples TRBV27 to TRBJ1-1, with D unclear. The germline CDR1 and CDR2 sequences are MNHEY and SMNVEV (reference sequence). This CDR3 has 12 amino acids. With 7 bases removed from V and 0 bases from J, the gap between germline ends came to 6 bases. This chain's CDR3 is CASIGMNTEAFF. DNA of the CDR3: TGTGCCAGCATCGGGATGAACACTGAAGCTTTCTTT.

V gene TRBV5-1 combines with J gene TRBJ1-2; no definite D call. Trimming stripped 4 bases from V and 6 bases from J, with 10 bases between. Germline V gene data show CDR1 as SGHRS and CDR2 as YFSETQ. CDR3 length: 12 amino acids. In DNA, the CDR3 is TGCGCCAGCAGCCCCGTCGGGAATGGCTACACCTTC. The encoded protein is CASSPVGNGYTF.

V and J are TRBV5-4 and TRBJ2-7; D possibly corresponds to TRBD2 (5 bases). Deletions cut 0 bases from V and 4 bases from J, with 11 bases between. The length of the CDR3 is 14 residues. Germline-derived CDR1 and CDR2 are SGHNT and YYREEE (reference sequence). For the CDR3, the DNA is TGTGCCAGCAGCTTGGCGGGGAATCCTTACGAGCAGTACTTC. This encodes CASSLAGNPYEQYF.

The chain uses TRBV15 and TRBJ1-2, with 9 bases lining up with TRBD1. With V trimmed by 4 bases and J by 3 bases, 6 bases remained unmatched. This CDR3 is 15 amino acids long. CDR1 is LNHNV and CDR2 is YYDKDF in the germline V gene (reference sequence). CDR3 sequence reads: CATSNQGQGDYGYTF. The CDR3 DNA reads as TGTGCCACCAGCAACCAGGGACAGGGAGACTATGGCTACACCTTC. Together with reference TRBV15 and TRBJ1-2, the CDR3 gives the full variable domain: DAMVIQNPRYQVTQFGKPVTLSCSQTLNHNVMYWYQQKSSQAPKLLFHYYDKDFNNEADTPDNFQSRRPNTSFCFLDIRSPGLGDTAMYLCATSNQGQGDYGYTFGSGTRLTVV.

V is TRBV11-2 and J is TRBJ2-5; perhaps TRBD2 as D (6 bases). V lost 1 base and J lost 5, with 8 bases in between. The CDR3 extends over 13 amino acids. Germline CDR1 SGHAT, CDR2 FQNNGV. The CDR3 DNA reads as TGTGCCAGCAGCTTAGCGGGGGTCGAGACCCAGTACTTC. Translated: CASSLAGVETQYF.

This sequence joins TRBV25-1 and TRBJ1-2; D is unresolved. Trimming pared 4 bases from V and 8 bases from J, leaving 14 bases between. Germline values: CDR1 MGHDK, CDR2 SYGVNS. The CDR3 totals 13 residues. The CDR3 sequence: CASSVGGMQGYTF. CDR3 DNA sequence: TGTGCCAGCAGTGTAGGTGGAATGCAGGGCTACACCTTC.

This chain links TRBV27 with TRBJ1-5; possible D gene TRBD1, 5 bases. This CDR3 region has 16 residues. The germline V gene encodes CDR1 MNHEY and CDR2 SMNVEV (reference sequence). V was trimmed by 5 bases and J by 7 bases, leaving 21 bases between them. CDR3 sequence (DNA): TGTGCCAGCAGTCCGACCCCAGCGGGGGAGGGGCAGCCCCAGCATTTT. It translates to CASSPTPAGEGQPQHF.

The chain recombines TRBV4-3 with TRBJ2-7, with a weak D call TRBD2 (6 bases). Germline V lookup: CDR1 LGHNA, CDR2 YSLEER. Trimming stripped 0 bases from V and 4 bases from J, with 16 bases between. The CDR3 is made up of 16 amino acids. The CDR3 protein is CASSQDTSRGGYEQYF. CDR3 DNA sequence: TGCGCCAGCAGCCAAGATACCTCGCGGGGTGGGTACGAGCAGTACTTC.

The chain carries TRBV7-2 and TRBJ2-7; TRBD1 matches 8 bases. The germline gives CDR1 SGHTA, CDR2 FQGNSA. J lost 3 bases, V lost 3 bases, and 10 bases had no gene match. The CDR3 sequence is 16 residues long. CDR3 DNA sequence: TGTGCCAGCAGCTTTACAGCGACAGGGGCTTTCTACGAGCAGTACTTC. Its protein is CASSFTATGAFYEQYF.

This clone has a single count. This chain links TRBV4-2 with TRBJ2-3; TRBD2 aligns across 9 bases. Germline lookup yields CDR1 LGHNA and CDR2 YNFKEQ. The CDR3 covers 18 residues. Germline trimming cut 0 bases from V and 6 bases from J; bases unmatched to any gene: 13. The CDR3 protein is CASSQEYRAGGRADTQYF. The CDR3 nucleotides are TGTGCCAGCAGCCAAGAATATAGAGCGGGGGGCCGCGCGGATACGCAGTATTTT.

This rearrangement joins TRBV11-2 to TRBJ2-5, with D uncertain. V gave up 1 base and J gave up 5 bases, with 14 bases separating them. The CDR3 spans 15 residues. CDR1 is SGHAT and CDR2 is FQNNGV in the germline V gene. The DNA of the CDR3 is TGTGCCAGCAGCTTAGGCGGCCAAGGATGGGAGACCCAGTACTTC. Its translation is CASSLGGQGWETQYF.

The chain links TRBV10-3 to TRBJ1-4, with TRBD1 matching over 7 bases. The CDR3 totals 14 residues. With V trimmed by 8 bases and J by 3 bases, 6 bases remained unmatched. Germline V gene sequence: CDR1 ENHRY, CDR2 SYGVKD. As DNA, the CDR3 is TGTGCCATCGTCCCCGGACAGGCTAATGAAAAACTGTTTTTT. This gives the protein CAIVPGQANEKLFF.

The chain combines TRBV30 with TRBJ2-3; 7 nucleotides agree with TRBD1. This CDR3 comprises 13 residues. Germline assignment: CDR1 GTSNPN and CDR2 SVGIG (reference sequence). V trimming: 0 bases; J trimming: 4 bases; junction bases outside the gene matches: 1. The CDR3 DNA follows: TGTGCCTGGAGTGTAACAGGGGCAGATACGCAGTATTTT. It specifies CAWSVTGADTQYF.

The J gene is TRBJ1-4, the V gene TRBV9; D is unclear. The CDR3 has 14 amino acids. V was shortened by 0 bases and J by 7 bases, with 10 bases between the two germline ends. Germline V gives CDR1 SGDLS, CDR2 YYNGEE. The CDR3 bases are TGTGCCAGCAGCGTAGGTGGAGGGAGTGAAAAACTGTTTTTT. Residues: CASSVGGGSEKLFF.

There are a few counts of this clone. In DNA, the CDR3 is TGTGCCAGCAGCGCCGGGGATCAAGATACGCAGTATTTT. Its protein is CASSAGDQDTQYF. The chain combines TRBV9 with TRBJ2-3, with TRBD2 as a possible D gene (5 bases). The germline V gene has CDR1 SGDLS and CDR2 YYNGEE. The CDR3 is 13 amino acids. Trimming took 3 bases from V and 5 from J, leaving 10 bases between them.

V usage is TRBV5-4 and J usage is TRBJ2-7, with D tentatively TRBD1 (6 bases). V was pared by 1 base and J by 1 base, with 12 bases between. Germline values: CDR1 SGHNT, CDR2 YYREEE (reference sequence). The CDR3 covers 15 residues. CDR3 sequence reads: CASSLTGTLSYEQYF. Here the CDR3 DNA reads TGTGCCAGCAGCTTGACAGGGACGCTGTCCTACGAGCAGTACTTC.

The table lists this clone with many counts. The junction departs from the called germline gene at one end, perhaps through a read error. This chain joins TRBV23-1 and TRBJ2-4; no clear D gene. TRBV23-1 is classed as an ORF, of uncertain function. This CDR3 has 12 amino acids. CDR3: CASSQVAANRNF. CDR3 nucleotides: TGCGCCAGCAGTCAGGTCGCAGCTAATCGTAACTTC.